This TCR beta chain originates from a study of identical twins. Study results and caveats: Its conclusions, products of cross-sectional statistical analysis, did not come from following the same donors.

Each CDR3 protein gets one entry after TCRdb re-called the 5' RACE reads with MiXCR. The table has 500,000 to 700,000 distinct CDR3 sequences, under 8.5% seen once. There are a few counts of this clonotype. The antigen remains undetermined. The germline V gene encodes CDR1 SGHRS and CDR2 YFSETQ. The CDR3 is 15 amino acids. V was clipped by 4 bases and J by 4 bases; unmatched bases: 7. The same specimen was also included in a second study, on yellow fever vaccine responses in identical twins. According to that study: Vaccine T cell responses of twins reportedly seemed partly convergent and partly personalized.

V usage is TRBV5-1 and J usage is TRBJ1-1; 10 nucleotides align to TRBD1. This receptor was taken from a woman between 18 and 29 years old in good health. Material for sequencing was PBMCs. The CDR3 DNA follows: TGCGCCAGCAGCAAATGGGACAGGGGACGCACTGAAGCTTTCTTT. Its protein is CASSKWDRGRTEAFF.